This TCR beta chain was obtained from a study of T cells after yellow fever vaccination. TCRdb ran MiXCR on the 5' RACE reads and lists one entry per CDR3 protein. Of 200,000 to 300,000 distinct CDR3 sequences in the sample, 6.7% were seen once. CDR1 and CDR2 (germline): DFQATT, SNEGSKA (reference sequence). The CDR3 totals 14 residues. Trimming took 2 bases from V and 10 from J; bases not matched to a gene: 10. The rearrangement uses TRBV20-1 and TRBJ2-1, with 8 bases that match TRBD2. This receptor was identified in a man under 40 who received the YFV17D yellow fever vaccine. Sequenced here: CD4+ T cells sorted from PBMCs, sampled on the day of the yellow fever booster vaccination. The DNA for the CDR3 is TGCAGTGCTAGACCGGGACTAGTTATAGGAGAGCAGTTCTTC. This gives the protein CSARPGLVIGEQFF.